The 8 T cell receptor beta chains below come from one sample, sequenced in a study of blood T cell repertoires in COVID-19. Some clones are missing from TCRdb's copy, which holds only in-frame ones; the method was immunoSEQ multiplex PCR. The profile shows roughly 160,000 clones, roughly 84% of them singletons. Sequenced material: peripheral blood. These receptors were collected from a middle-aged man with acute or convalescent COVID-19.

CDR3 in amino acids: CASSLVRTVRRDTDTQYF. The CDR3 coding sequence is TGTGCCAGCAGCTTAGTCCGGACAGTGAGACGGGACACAGATACGCAGTATTTT. The chain carries TRBV7-9 and TRBJ2-3; D might be TRBD1 (6 bases). This CDR3 contains 18 residues. CDR1 is SEHNR, CDR2 FQNEAQ, per germline (reference sequence). With 1 base removed from V and 2 bases from J, the gap between germline ends came to 19 bases.

The chain carries TRBV5-1 and TRBJ2-7; TRBD2 matches at 7 bases. The CDR3 spans 15 residues. The junction had 7 bases not matched to a gene; V was cut back by 1 base and J by 3 bases. Looked up from germline, CDR1 is SGHRS and CDR2 is YFSETQ. For the CDR3, the DNA is TGCGCCAGCAGCTTGACAACCGGGGGGTACTACGAGCAGTACTTC. Translating gives CASSLTTGGYYEQYF. Using reference TRBV5-1 and TRBJ2-7 for the parts outside the CDR3, the full variable domain is KAGVTQTPRYLIKTRGQQVTLSCSPISGHRSVSWYQQTPGQGLQFLFEYFSETQRNKGNFPGRFSGRQFSNSRSEMNVSTLELGDSALYLCASSLTTGGYYEQYFGPGTRLTVT.

The chain links TRBV28 to TRBJ2-5, with 9 bases fitting TRBD1. The CDR3 sequence is 17 residues long. CDR1 MDHEN and CDR2 SYDVKM come from the germline V gene. Trimming at V came to 5 bases and at J to 5 bases, leaving 15 bases not matched to a gene. The CDR3 is CASSPYLGQGSKETQYF. Here the CDR3 DNA reads TGTGCCAGCAGTCCCTACCTCGGACAGGGGTCGAAGGAGACCCAGTACTTC.

The chain employs TRBV9 and TRBJ2-5; TRBD2 aligns across 7 bases. After removal of 0 bases from V and 5 bases from J, the junction contained 7 bases not matched to a gene. Germline V gene data show CDR1 as SGDLS and CDR2 as YYNGEE. The CDR3 spans 15 residues. This chain's CDR3 is CASSVEEGRGETQYF. The CDR3 DNA follows: TGTGCCAGCAGCGTAGAAGAGGGGCGGGGGGAGACCCAGTACTTC.

The chain combines TRBV14 with TRBJ1-1; D gene uncertain. Germline CDR1 SGHDN, CDR2 FVKESK. With 4 bases removed from V and 4 bases from J, the gap between germline ends came to 10 bases. The CDR3 has 13 residues. The CDR3 here is CASSPSRSTEAFF. In nucleotides, the CDR3 is TGTGCCAGCAGCCCCTCGCGGAGCACTGAAGCTTTCTTT.

V and J are TRBV5-4 and TRBJ2-5, with 11 bases lining up with TRBD2. This CDR3 comprises 16 residues. J gave up 2 bases and V 4 bases, and 7 bases lay outside the gene matches. CDR1 SGHNT and CDR2 YYREEE come from the germline V gene (reference sequence). CDR3 region: CASSEALAGAQETQYF. DNA for the CDR3: TGTGCCAGCAGCGAAGCACTAGCGGGGGCTCAAGAGACCCAGTACTTC.

The chain couples TRBV19 to TRBJ2-2; D may be TRBD1 (5 bases). The V gene's germline CDR1 is LNHDA and CDR2 SQIVND (reference sequence). Trimming pared 2 bases from V and 6 bases from J, leaving 19 bases between. This CDR3 has 17 amino acids. The CDR3 nucleotides are TGTGCCAGTAGTATAACCCTCCGACAGAAATGGTCCGGGGAGCTGTTTTTT. Residues: CASSITLRQKWSGELFF.

Only one count was recorded for this clone. The chain has TRBV30 and TRBJ1-4; D possibly corresponds to TRBD1 (6 bases). The CDR3 extends over 12 amino acids. The V and J ends lost 3 bases and 7 bases respectively, with 9 bases between them. Germline CDR1 is GTSNPN and CDR2 is SVGIG (reference sequence). The CDR3 reads CAWSQGIEKLFF. DNA for the CDR3: TGTGCCTGGAGCCAGGGGATTGAAAAACTGTTTTTT.